The 7 T cell receptor beta chains below all came from one sample that was sequenced in a study of identical twins. TCRdb called the 5' RACE reads again in MiXCR, with one record for every CDR3 protein. This table holds roughly 1.6 million distinct CDR3 sequences, around a third found once. Sequencing was performed on cord blood. The receptors come from a newborn girl in good health.

The V and J genes are TRBV4-1 and TRBJ2-3; possibly TRBD1 for D (5 bases). Per germline, CDR1 MGHRA and CDR2 YSYEKL. V was trimmed by 6 bases and J by 1 base, leaving 14 bases between them. The CDR3 loop spans 15 amino acids. The CDR3 sequence: CASRPSGWGTDTQYF. CDR3 nucleotides: TGCGCCAGCAGACCATCAGGGTGGGGCACAGATACGCAGTATTTT.

This clonotype has only a few counts. V gene TRBV28 combines with J gene TRBJ2-1; D not certain. The germline V and J ends were trimmed by 6 bases and 5 bases, with 11 bases remaining between them. CDR1 MDHEN and CDR2 SYDVKM come from the germline V gene. This CDR3 comprises 13 residues. The CDR3 sequence: CASSPDLNNEQFF. The CDR3 DNA follows: TGTGCCAGCAGCCCCGACTTAAACAATGAGCAGTTCTTC.

This clonotype was recorded only once. The chain combines TRBV20-1 with TRBJ1-5; 8 bases match TRBD1. The CDR3 has 15 amino acids. Germline assignment: CDR1 DFQATT and CDR2 SNEGSKA (reference sequence). Unmatched junction bases numbered 6, after V lost 4 bases and J lost 1 base. The DNA for the CDR3 is TGCAGTGCTACAGACAGGGGATGGAGCAATCAGCCCCAGCATTTT. It encodes CSATDRGWSNQPQHF.

J is TRBJ2-7 and V is TRBV5-6; tentative D call: TRBD1 (6 bases). Germline V gene sequence: CDR1 SGHDT, CDR2 YYEEEE. The CDR3 extends over 15 amino acids. V lost 0 bases to trimming and J lost 2 bases, with 12 bases between them. CDR3 region: CASSLEQGRTYEQYF. CDR3 sequence (DNA): TGTGCCAGCAGCTTGGAACAGGGCAGGACCTACGAGCAGTACTTC.

In its sample, this clonotype was seen many times. The chain carries TRBV10-3 and TRBJ1-2, with D maybe TRBD1 (6 bases). This CDR3 contains 14 residues. Germline CDR1 ENHRY, CDR2 SYGVKD. Trimming shortened V by 4 bases and J by 5 bases, and 14 bases separated the two germline ends. CDR3 loop: CAISGTGWAYGYTF. Written as DNA, the CDR3 is TGTGCCATCAGTGGAACAGGGTGGGCTTATGGCTACACCTTC.

This clonotype was detected only a few times. CDR3 DNA: TGCAGCGTTGAGGTACTAGCGGGGGCCGCGCGGGATACGCAGTATTTT. Its protein product is CSVEVLAGAARDTQYF. The gene calls are TRBV29-1 and TRBJ2-3; the match to TRBD2 covers 11 bases. Germline lookup yields CDR1 SQVTM and CDR2 ANQGSEA. Germline trimming cut 3 bases from V and 6 bases from J; bases unmatched to any gene: 11. CDR3 length equals 16 residues.

As for this clonotype: A read error may account for a junction end that differs from germline. The chain joins TRBV12-3 or TRBV12-4 to TRBJ2-3; D may be TRBD1 (6 bases). The CDR3 length is 16 residues. CDR3 loop: CASRPTRSAATGTQYF. The CDR3 nucleotides read TGTGCCAGCAGGCCCACTAGGTCAGCGGCGACAGGTACGCAGTATTTT.